The text below deals with one T cell receptor beta chain. Its antigen is not identified. These data are taken from a study of cytotoxic CD8 clonotypes in ibrutinib-treated CLL. Whole-study findings and limits: Sampling of sustained-remission and progressing patients occurred at differing times. Under treatment, the uncommon public clonotypes either contracted or remained stable. While tracking circulating CD8+ T-cell counts, baseline clonality exceeded that of age-matched healthy donors.

Using immunoSEQ multiplex PCR, the repertoire was profiled, and TCRdb retains in-frame clones only, with some absent. The sample holds 250,000 to 350,000 clones, less than 85% seen once. TCR beta libraries used about 2 micrograms of genomic DNA from cryopreserved PBMCs. CDR3 length equals 14 residues. CDR1 SGHRS and CDR2 YFSETQ come from the germline V gene. Losses at the gene ends were 2 bases for V and 4 bases for J; bases not matched to a gene: 2. The rearrangement uses TRBV5-1 and TRBJ2-1; 8 nucleotides agree with TRBD1. The specimen was PBMCs, collected at disease progression, from a patient treated with ibrutinib. The TCR was taken from a human donor with chronic lymphocytic leukemia. The chain's CDR3 is CASSFRDRYNEQFF. In nucleotides, the CDR3 is TGCGCCAGCAGCTTCCGGGACAGGTACAATGAGCAGTTCTTC.